The clone carrying this T cell receptor (beta chain) was detected ten times or more. The antigen is unknown. The data stem from a study of CD8 T cells in ankylosing spondylitis. Study observations and caveats: According to the report, clones linked to the disease were significantly enriched in matched synovial fluid samples taken from ankylosing spondylitis patients. As for the disease-linked clones, they showed a CD8+ phenotype and occurred at relatively low frequencies in peripheral blood.

Germline loops: CDR1 SGHRS, CDR2 YFSETQ. There are 16 residues in the CDR3. V lost 4 bases, J lost 9 bases, and 13 bases stayed unmatched. TCRdb reprocessed the 5' RACE reads with MiXCR, giving one entry per CDR3 protein. The profile shows approximately 180,000 distinct CDR3 sequences, around a sixth of them singletons. The source material was blood, either unsorted or a sorted T cell fraction (not recorded which). The chain joins TRBV5-1 to TRBJ2-1, with 10 bases that match TRBD1. This clonotype was sampled from a male donor between 5 and 35 years old with ankylosing spondylitis or in good health (not recorded which). CDR3 amino acids: CASSPPGTGDYAEQFF. As DNA, the CDR3 is TGCGCCAGCAGCCCCCCCGGGACAGGGGATTATGCTGAGCAGTTCTTC.